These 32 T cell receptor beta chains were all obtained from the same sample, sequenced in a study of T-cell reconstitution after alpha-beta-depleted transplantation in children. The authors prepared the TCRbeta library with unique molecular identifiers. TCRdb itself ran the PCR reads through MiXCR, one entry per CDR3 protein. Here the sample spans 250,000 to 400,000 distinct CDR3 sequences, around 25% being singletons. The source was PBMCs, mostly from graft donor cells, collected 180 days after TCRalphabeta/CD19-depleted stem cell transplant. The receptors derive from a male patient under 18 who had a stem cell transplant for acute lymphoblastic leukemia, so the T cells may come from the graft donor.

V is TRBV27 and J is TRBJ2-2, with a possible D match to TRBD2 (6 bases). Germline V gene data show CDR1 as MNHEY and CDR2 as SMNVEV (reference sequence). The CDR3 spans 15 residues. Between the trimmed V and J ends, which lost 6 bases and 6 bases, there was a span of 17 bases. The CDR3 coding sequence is TGTGCCAGCAGGACCCCGGGACTGCTCTCCGGGGAGCTGTTTTTT. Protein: CASRTPGLLSGELFF.

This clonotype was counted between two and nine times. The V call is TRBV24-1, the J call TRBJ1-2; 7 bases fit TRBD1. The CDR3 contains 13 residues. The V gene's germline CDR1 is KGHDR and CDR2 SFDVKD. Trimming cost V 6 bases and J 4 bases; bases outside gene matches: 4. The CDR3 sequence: CATSTGTAYGYTF. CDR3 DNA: TGTGCCACCAGTACCGGGACAGCCTATGGCTACACCTTC.

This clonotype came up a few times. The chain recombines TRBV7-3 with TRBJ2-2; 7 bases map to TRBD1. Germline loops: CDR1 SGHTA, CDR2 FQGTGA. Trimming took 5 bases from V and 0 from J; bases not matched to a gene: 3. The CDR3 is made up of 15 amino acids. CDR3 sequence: CASSPDRSNTGELFF. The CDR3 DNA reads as TGTGCCAGCAGCCCGGACAGGTCGAACACCGGGGAGCTGTTTTTT.

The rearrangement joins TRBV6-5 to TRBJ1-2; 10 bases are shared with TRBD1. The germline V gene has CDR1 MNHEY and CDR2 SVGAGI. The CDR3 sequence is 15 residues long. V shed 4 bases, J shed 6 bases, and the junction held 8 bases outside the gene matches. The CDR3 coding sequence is TGTGCCAGCAGTTGGCAAACCGGGACAGGGGATGGCTACACCTTC. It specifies CASSWQTGTGDGYTF.

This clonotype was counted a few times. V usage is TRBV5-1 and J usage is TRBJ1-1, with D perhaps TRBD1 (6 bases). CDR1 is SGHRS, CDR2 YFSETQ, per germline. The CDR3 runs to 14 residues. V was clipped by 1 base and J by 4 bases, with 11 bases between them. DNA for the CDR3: TGCGCCAGCAGCTTGCAGGGGCGGGGCACTGAAGCTTTCTTT. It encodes CASSLQGRGTEAFF.

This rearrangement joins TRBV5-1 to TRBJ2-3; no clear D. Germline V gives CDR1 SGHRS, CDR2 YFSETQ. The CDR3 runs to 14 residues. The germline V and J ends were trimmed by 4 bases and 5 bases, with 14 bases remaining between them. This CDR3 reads CASSPPPLGDTQYF. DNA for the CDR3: TGCGCCAGCAGCCCGCCACCTCTAGGAGATACGCAGTATTTT.

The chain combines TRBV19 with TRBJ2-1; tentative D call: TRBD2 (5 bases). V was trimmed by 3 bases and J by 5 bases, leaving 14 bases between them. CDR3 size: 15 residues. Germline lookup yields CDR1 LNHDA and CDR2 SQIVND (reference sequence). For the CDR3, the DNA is TGTGCCAGTAGTATCACAGCGGAGTGGCACAATGAGCAGTTCTTC. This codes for CASSITAEWHNEQFF.

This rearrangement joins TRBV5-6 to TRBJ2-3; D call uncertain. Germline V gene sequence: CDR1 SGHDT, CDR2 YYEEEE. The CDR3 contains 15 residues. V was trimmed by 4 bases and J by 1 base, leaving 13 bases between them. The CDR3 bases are TGTGCCAGCAGCCGACCTGGTACGGGCACAGATACGCAGTATTTT. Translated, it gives CASSRPGTGTDTQYF.

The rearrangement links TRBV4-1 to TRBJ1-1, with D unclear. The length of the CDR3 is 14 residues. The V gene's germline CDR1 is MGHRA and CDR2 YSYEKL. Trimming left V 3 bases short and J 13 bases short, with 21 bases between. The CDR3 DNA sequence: TGCGCCAGCAGCCACCTTACCGGCGCTCTGAAGCTTTTCTTT. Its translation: CASSHLTGALKLFF.

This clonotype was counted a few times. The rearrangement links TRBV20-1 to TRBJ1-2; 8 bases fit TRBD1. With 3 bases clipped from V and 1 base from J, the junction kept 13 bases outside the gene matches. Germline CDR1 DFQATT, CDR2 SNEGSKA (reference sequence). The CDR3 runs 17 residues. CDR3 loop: CSASLLYDRGLNYGYTF. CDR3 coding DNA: TGCAGTGCTAGTCTGCTGTACGACAGGGGACTTAACTATGGCTACACCTTC.

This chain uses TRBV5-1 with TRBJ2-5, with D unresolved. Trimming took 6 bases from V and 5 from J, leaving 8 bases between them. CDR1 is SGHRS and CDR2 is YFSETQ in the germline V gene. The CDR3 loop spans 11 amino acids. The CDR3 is CASTLRETQYF. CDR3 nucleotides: TGCGCCAGCACTCTAAGGGAGACCCAGTACTTC.

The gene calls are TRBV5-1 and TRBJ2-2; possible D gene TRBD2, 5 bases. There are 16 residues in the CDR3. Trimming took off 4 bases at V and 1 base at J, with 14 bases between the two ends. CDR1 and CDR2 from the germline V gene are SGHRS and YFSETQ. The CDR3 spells CASSRLRAGNTGELFF. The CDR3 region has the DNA TGCGCCAGCAGCCGCCTGCGGGCGGGGAACACCGGGGAGCTGTTTTTT.

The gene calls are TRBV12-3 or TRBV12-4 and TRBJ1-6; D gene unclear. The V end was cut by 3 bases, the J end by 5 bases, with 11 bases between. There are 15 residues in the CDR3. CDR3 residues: CASSFMGLNNSPLHF. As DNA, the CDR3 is TGTGCCAGCAGTTTCATGGGCCTTAATAATTCACCCCTCCACTTT.

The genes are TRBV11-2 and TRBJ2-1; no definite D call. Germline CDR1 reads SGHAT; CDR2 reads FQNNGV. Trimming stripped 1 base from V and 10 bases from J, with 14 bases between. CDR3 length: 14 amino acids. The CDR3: CASSLGFSDGEQFF. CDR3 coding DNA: TGTGCCAGCAGCTTAGGGTTTTCGGACGGCGAGCAGTTCTTC.

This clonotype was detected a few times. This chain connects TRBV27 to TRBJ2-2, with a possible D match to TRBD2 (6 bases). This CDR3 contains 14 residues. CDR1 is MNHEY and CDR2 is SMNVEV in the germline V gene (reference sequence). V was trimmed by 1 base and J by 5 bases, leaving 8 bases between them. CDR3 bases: TGTGCCAGCAGTTTATTCGGGAGAACCGGGGAGCTGTTTTTT. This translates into CASSLFGRTGELFF.

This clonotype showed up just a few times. CDR3: CASSRELRGAPRDEQFF. Written as DNA, the CDR3 is TGTGCCAGCAGTCGAGAACTGCGGGGAGCCCCTAGGGATGAGCAGTTCTTC. The chain uses TRBV12-3 or TRBV12-4 and TRBJ2-1, with D possibly TRBD2 on 6 matching bases. The CDR3 loop spans 17 amino acids. The V end lost 5 bases, the J end lost 8 bases, and 25 bases lay between the germline ends.

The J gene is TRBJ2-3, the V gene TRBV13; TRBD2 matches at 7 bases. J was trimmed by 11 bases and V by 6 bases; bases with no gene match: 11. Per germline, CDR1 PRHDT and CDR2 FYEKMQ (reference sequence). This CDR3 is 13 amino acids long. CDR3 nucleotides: TGTGCCAGCAGTCAGGCGGCGCGGGAGAAGCAGTATTTT. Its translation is CASSQAAREKQYF.

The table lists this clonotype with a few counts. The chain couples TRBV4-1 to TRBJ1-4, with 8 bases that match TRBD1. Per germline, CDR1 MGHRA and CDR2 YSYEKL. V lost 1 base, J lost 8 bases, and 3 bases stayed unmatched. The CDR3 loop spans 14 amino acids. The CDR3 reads CASSQGQGREKLFF. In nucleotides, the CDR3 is TGCGCCAGCAGCCAAGGACAGGGGAGGGAAAAACTGTTTTTT.

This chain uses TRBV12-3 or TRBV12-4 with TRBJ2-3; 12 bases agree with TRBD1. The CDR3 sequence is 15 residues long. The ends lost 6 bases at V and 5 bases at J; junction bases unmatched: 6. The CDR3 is CASRPGQGAVDTQYF. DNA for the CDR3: TGTGCCAGCAGGCCGGGACAGGGGGCAGTAGATACGCAGTATTTT.

The CDR3, as DNA: TGTGCCAGCAGTCCCTCGGGACAGACTTACGAGCAGTACTTC. This gives the protein CASSPSGQTYEQYF. This rearrangement joins TRBV12-3 or TRBV12-4 to TRBJ2-7, with 7 nucleotides matching TRBD1. The CDR3 length is 14 residues. Unmatched junction bases numbered 8, after V lost 5 bases and J lost 4 bases.

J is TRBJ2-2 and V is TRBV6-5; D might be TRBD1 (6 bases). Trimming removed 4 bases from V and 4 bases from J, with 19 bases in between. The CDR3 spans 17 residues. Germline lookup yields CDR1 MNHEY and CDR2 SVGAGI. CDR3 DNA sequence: TGTGCCAGCAGTTCCCTCCTCCGGGACAAGCGCACCGGGGAGCTGTTTTTT. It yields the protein CASSSLLRDKRTGELFF.

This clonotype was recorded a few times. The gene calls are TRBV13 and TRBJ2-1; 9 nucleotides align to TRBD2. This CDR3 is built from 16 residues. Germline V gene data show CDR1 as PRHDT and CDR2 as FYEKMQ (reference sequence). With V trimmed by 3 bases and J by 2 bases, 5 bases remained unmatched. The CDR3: CASSFWGLATYNEQFF. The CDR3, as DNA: TGTGCCAGCAGCTTCTGGGGACTAGCAACCTACAATGAGCAGTTCTTC.

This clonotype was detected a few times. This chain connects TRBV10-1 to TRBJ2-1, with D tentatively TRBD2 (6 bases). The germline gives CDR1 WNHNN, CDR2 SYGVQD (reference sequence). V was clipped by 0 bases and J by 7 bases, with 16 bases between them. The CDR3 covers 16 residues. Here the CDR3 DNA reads TGCGCCAGCAGTGAGTCCAGGGACGGGAGAGAAAATGAGCAGTTCTTC. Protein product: CASSESRDGRENEQFF.

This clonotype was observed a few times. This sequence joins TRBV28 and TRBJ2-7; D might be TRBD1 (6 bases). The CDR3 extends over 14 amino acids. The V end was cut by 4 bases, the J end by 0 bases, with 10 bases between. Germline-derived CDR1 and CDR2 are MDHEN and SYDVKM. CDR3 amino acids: CASSYRVRSYEQYF. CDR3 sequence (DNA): TGTGCCAGCAGTTACAGGGTCCGCTCCTACGAGCAGTACTTC.

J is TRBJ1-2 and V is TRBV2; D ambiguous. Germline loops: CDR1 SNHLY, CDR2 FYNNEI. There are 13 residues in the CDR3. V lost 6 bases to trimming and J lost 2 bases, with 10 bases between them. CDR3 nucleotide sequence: TGTGCCAGCAGGGTGGTTCTCAACTATGGCTACACCTTC. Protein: CASRVVLNYGYTF.

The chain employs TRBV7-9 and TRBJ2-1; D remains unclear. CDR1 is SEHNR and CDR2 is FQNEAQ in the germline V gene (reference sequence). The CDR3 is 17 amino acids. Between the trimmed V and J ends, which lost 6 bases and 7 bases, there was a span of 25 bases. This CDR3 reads CASSFPRALFIGNEQFF. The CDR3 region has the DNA TGTGCCAGCAGTTTTCCTCGAGCTCTTTTTATCGGGAATGAGCAGTTCTTC.

The CDR3 is CATLNLAGNNEQFF. The CDR3 DNA is TGTGCCACCCTCAATCTGGCAGGGAATAATGAGCAGTTCTTC. The J gene is TRBJ2-1, the V gene TRBV6-1, with D perhaps matching TRBD1 (5 bases). This CDR3 has 14 residues. Trimming pared 10 bases from V and 7 bases from J, leaving 20 bases between. Germline CDR1 MNHNS, CDR2 SASEGT.

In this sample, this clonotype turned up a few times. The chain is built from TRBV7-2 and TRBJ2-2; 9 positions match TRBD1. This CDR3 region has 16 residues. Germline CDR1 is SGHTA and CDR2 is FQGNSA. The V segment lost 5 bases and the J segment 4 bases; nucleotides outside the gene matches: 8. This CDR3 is CASSLGQGSATGELFF. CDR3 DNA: TGTGCCAGCAGCCTGGGACAGGGATCGGCCACCGGGGAGCTGTTTTTT.

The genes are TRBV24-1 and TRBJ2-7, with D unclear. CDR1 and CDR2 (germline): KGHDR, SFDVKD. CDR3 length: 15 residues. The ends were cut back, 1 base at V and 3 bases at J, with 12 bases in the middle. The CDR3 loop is CATSDFTVSSYEQYF. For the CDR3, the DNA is TGTGCCACCAGTGATTTTACAGTAAGCAGCTACGAGCAGTACTTC.

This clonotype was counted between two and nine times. CDR3 amino acids: CATSGVHTGELFF. The CDR3 DNA sequence: TGTGCCACCAGTGGGGTTCACACCGGGGAGCTGTTTTTT. The rearrangement uses TRBV24-1 and TRBJ2-2; unclear D gene. The CDR3 totals 13 residues. The V end lost 5 bases, the J end lost 3 bases, and 6 bases lay between the germline ends. CDR1 and CDR2 from the germline V gene are KGHDR and SFDVKD.

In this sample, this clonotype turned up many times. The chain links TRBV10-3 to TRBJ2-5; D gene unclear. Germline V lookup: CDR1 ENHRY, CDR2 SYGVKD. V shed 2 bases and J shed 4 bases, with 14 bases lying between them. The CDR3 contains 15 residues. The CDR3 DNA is TGTGCCATCAGTGAGGATACCGGGCTCTTAGAGACCCAGTACTTC. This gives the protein CAISEDTGLLETQYF.

CDR3 bases: TGTGCCAGCAGCCACGACTACTACTCCTACAATGAGCAGTTCTTC. It yields the protein CASSHDYYSYNEQFF. The gene calls are TRBV11-2 and TRBJ2-1, with D maybe TRBD2 (5 bases). Germline V gives CDR1 SGHAT, CDR2 FQNNGV. The CDR3 length is 15 residues. Trimming removed 5 bases at V and 0 bases at J, with 11 bases between.